This T cell receptor (beta chain) is from a study of Ad26.COV2.S vaccination and SARS-CoV-2 variants. V lost 2 bases and J 2 bases, leaving 13 bases between the germline ends. Germline lookup yields CDR1 SQVTM and CDR2 ANQGSEA. This CDR3 is 14 amino acids long. Generated by immunoSEQ multiplex PCR, the TCRdb table keeps only in-frame clones and is missing some. Of tens of thousands of clones listed, more than 70% are singletons. The rearrangement joins TRBV29-1 to TRBJ2-7; possibly TRBD2 for D (6 bases). Sequencing used peripheral blood, obtained after recovery from COVID-19. This receptor was obtained from a human donor who had recovered from COVID-19. CDR3 in DNA: TGCAGCGTTGAAATTTCTAGCGCCACCTACGAGCAGTACTTC. Protein product: CSVEISSATYEQYF.